This TCR beta chain was observed in a study of T-cell memory formation after mild COVID-19 (dated by TCRdb to the early 2020s). In terms of the full investigation: TCR sequence clusters from the two donors were largely donor specific. In a couple of donors, T-cell clones that expanded and contracted after mild COVID-19 were followed by sequencing TCRalpha and TCRbeta repertoires longitudinally. The cohort was made up of two young adult volunteers, one female and one male, who were previously healthy. General conclusions and limits of the study: Clones that contracted from day 15 to 85 showed balanced CD4/CD8 phenotypes, whereas a second wave of clones that expanded from day 15 to 37 leaned towards CD4+. The study covered only two mild cases, and larger cohorts including severe cases with pre-infection samples were considered necessary. Contracting CD4+ clones appeared mostly in the CM and EM memory subsets, whereas CD8+ clones were enriched in EMRA. Some responding clones were detected in pre-infection memory, which suggested that pre-existing cross-reactive memory T cells had joined the SARS-CoV-2 response. SARS-CoV-2 specificity was not confirmed for the second-wave clones peaking on day 37.

Ficoll-Paque density gradient centrifugation was used to isolate PBMCs. Regarding this clonotype: The target of this receptor is not known. Base quality data are lacking; no much larger clone is found one base away.

V and J lose 7 bases and 0 bases, and a span of 24 bases separates them. CDR1 is given as SGHVS and CDR2 as FQNEAQ, both from the germline V gene. From the cysteine through the phenylalanine, the CDR3 covers 19 amino acids. Left in the record is the CDR3 DNA by itself, 57 bases read in frame from the first base. Sequencing used an Illumina NovaSeq 6000. TCRalpha and TCRbeta cDNA libraries were constructed by 5'RACE with constant-segment primers, with sample barcodes and unique molecular identifiers being introduced. Trizol reagent was used to extract RNA from every sample. Library amplification was performed in two PCR steps, and a second sample barcode and Illumina TruSeq adapters were introduced in the second step. Sequencing of the libraries was done on an Illumina NovaSeq, producing 2 x 150 bp paired-end reads. Concerning the study's data processing: The reads were demultiplexed and collapsed into UMI-guided consensus sequences using migec v1.2.7. Using mixcr v2.1.11, UMI consensuses were aligned to TRA and TRB V and J templates and then assembled into clonotypes. Expanded or contracted clonotypes were those called significant by both edgeR and NoisET, with noise models trained on biological replicates. For edgeR calls, a false discovery rate-adjusted p below 0.01 and a log2 fold-change threshold of 1 were applied. As an exploratory analysis of dynamics, max-normalized trajectories of the 1000 most abundant clonotypes were examined with PCA combined with hierarchical clustering. The CD4 or CD8 phenotype of responding clones was assigned using the separately sequenced CD4+ and CD8+ repertoires. TCRdb reworked the public reads: Q25 trimming with fastp, MiXCR clone assembly, productive beta chains retained. Rows merge per CDR3 protein into single entries with the most common DNA and genes. TCRdb's processing, not the authors', yielded these V and J calls. Recorded for this sample are about 320,000 distinct CDR3 sequences; 14% of them occurred a single time. The ten biggest clones cover roughly 23% of the sample.

The source is a man aged 18 to 29 who had mild COVID-19 (a few samples of this study predate the infection). The sample titles of this study are shuffled in the database, so cell type and time point are left out; the donor was told from shared clones. The rearranged chain carries TRBV7-8 and TRBJ2-2, and TRBD2 may be the D gene, going by 6 matching bases. The specimen sequenced was PBMCs or a T cell subset sorted from them (not recorded which). The CDR3 region has the sequence CASIQTWSEGTSNTGELFF. The DNA reads as follows: TGTGCCAGCATCCAGACGTGGTCGGAGGGTACATCGAACACCGGGGAGCTGTTTTTT.